This TCR beta chain was recovered during a study of T cells in Graves' hyperthyroidism and ophthalmopathy. Researchers took RNA transcripts and amplified the TCR beta CDR3 regions from them. Carried out on the TCR CDR3, a first-round RT-PCR used the HTBI primer set. Using its own MiXCR run on the multiplex PCR reads, TCRdb lists one record per CDR3 protein. Here the sample spans roughly 250,000 distinct CDR3 sequences, around 17% being singletons. There are 13 residues in the CDR3. V was shortened by 3 bases and J by 3 bases, with 6 bases between the two germline ends. Per germline, CDR1 SGHTA and CDR2 FQGNSA. This clonotype was counted many times.

V gene TRBV7-2 combines with J gene TRBJ1-5; D is unresolved. The sequence came from a woman between 18 and 30 years old with Graves' ophthalmopathy. Material for sequencing was blood. The chain's CDR3 is CASSFTVNQPQHF. Written as DNA, the CDR3 is TGTGCCAGCAGCTTCACCGTCAATCAGCCCCAGCATTTT.